This T cell receptor beta chain was identified during a study of T-cell memory formation after mild COVID-19 (dated by TCRdb to the early 2020s). Regarding the complete study: TCR sequence clusters from the two donors were found to be largely donor specific. In a couple of donors, T-cell clones that expanded and contracted after mild COVID-19 were tracked by sequencing TCRalpha and TCRbeta repertoires over time. Two young, previously healthy adult volunteers, one female and one male, were included in the cohort. Summary of the overall study and its limitations: The study covered only a couple of mild cases, and larger cohorts including severe cases with pre-infection samples were considered necessary. From day 15 to 85, contracting clones showed balanced CD4/CD8 phenotypes, whereas a second wave of clones that expanded from day 15 to 37 leaned towards CD4+. Contracting CD4+ clones turned up mainly in the CM and EM memory subsets, whereas EMRA was where CD8+ clones were enriched. Some responding clones were found in pre-infection memory, which suggests that pre-existing cross-reactive memory T cells took part in the SARS-CoV-2 response. SARS-CoV-2 specificity was not confirmed for the second-wave clones peaking on day 37.

The CDR3 measures 14 amino acids from cysteine to phenylalanine. CDR3 DNA only is kept here, 42 bases in frame from base 1. V sheds 7 bases and J sheds 2 bases, leaving 13 bases between their ends. This clonotype was detected a few times. What antigen it recognizes has not been identified. No clone much larger than this one lies a single base away; base qualities are absent. Sequenced on an Illumina NovaSeq 6000. TCRalpha and TCRbeta cDNA libraries were constructed by 5'RACE with constant-segment primers, with sample barcodes and unique molecular identifiers being introduced. RNA was extracted from every sample with Trizol reagent. Libraries were amplified in two PCR steps, with a second sample barcode and Illumina TruSeq adapters added in the second step. Libraries were sequenced on an Illumina NovaSeq with 2 x 150 bp paired-end reads. In the original analysis: With migec v1.2.7, reads were demultiplexed and then collapsed into UMI-guided consensus sequences. Using mixcr v2.1.11, UMI consensuses were aligned to TRA and TRB V and J templates and then assembled into clonotypes. A clonotype was counted as expanded or contracted only when both edgeR and NoisET called the clonotype significant, with the noise models trained on biological replicates. For edgeR calls, the thresholds were a false discovery rate-adjusted p below 0.01 and a log2 fold-change of 1. As an exploratory analysis of dynamics, max-normalized trajectories of the 1000 most abundant clonotypes were examined with PCA combined with hierarchical clustering. Separately sequenced CD4+ and CD8+ repertoires were used to assign a CD4 or CD8 phenotype to each responding clone. The public reads were reanalyzed by TCRdb: fastp trimming at Q25, MiXCR alignment, in-frame beta chains only. Identical CDR3 proteins give one entry, which carries the most common genes and DNA. For this entry, the V and J calls and clone size follow TCRdb and not the study's own pipeline. The sample data list fewer than 450,000 distinct CDR3 sequences, and 20% to 25% of these were observed just once. The ten largest account for 9.5% to 15% of the sample.

Ficoll-Paque density gradient centrifugation was used to isolate PBMCs. The chain employs TRBV12-3 or TRBV12-4 and TRBJ2-3, and possibly TRBD1, on 6 matching bases. The sequence came from an adult woman who had mild COVID-19 (a few samples of this study predate the infection). The sample titles of this study are shuffled in the database, so cell type and time point are left out; the donor was told from shared clones. The sequencing sample was made of PBMCs or a T cell subset sorted from them (not recorded which). The CDR3 protein: CASTLGGLTDTQYF. The DNA sequence is given as TGTGCCAGCACCTTAGGGGGTCTCACAGATACGCAGTATTTT.